This record concerns one TCR beta chain sequence. A much larger clonotype is one base distant, so this may be a read error. These data are taken from a study of blood T cell repertoires in COVID-19. Looking at the study overall: Spain, Italy and the United States supplied samples that represented acute and convalescent COVID-19. Sources were T cells, B-cell-depleted T cells, or PBMCs; the material itself was cDNA or gDNA.

Germline CDR1 and CDR2: SGHAT and FQNNGV. The length of the CDR3 is 16 residues. Deletions cut 3 bases from V and 0 bases from J, with 14 bases between. Per the original data handling: Amplification of reference gene primers was used by the study to estimate nucleated cell counts. Some clones are missing from TCRdb's copy, which holds only in-frame ones; the method was immunoSEQ multiplex PCR. V, J and clone size derive from that table, while D and trimming were established from the DNA sequence. Of about 130,000 clones in the sample, 60% to 75% are singletons; the top ten hold 1.5% to 2%. The origin of this receptor is a woman in her 70s with acute or convalescent COVID-19. This sequence joins TRBV11-2 and TRBJ1-1; D may be TRBD1 (5 bases). Sequencing was carried out using peripheral blood. Here the CDR3 DNA reads TGTGCCAGCAGCTTCGTGGGGGGGGGAATGAACACTGAAGCTTTCTTT. Its protein is CASSFVGGGMNTEAFF.